The rows below give T cell receptor beta chains drawn from one sample of a study of blood T cell repertoires in COVID-19. The protocol was immunoSEQ multiplex PCR, while the TCRdb copy is restricted to in-frame clones and leaves out a portion. In the table there are under 9,500 clones, roughly 85% of which are singletons. Sequencing used peripheral blood. The receptors come from a human donor in a cohort sampled during active COVID-19. The CDR3 runs from the conserved cysteine through the conserved F or W. The D gene is left open where the match is weak. Some rows mark clone size as missing; the rest say once, few, many or name a class of expanded clone.

clone_size	j_call	d_call	v_call	cdr3_nt	cdr3_aa
.	TRBJ2-3	TRBD2	TRBV3-1/TRBV3-2	TGTGCCAGCAGCCAAAGAGCGGGAGGGACGACAGATACGCAGTATTTT	CASSQRAGGTTDTQYF
.	TRBJ1-2	TRBD1	TRBV6-5	TGTGCCAGCAGGGGGGACAGCGGCTACCATGGCTACACCTTC	CASRGDSGYHGYTF
.	TRBJ2-1	.	TRBV7-7	TGTGCTAGCAGCGCGGGACAGAACTCCTACAATGAGCAGTTCTTC	CASSAGQNSYNEQFF
medium-sized	TRBJ2-2	TRBD1	TRBV5-1	TGCGCCAGCAGCCCCGGGACAGGGAACACCGGGGAGCTGTTTTTT	CASSPGTGNTGELFF
.	TRBJ2-1	TRBD2	TRBV5-1	TGCGCCAGCAGCTATGGACTAGCTTATGTTTACAATGAGCAGTTCTTC	CASSYGLAYVYNEQFF
.	TRBJ2-2	.	TRBV5-1	TGCGCCAGCAGCTTACTCTGGAACACCGGGGAGCTGTTTTTT	CASSLLWNTGELFF
.	TRBJ2-7	TRBD1	TRBV19	TGTGCCAGTAGCCAGACAGGGACGTCCTACGAGCAGTACTTC	CASSQTGTSYEQYF
few	TRBJ2-7	TRBD2	TRBV30	TGTGCCTGGAGTGAACTAGCGTACGAGCAGTACTTC	CAWSELAYEQYF
.	TRBJ1-2	.	TRBV28	TGTGCCAGCAGTTTCGCGACAGTTAACTATGGCTACACCTTC	CASSFATVNYGYTF
.	TRBJ2-1	TRBD2	TRBV7-9	TGTGCCAGCAGCTTACCCGGGACTAGCGGATACAATGAGCAGTTCTTC	CASSLPGTSGYNEQFF
few	TRBJ2-7	.	TRBV5-5	TGTGCCAGCAGCCTTAATCCTATTTACGAGCAGTACTTC	CASSLNPIYEQYF
once	TRBJ2-3	.	TRBV5-1	TGCGCCAGCAGCTTTCACGGGGAGACTAGCACAGATACGCAGTATTTT	CASSFHGETSTDTQYF
.	TRBJ2-5	TRBD2	TRBV28	TGTGCCAGCACCCCGCCGGGTAGCGGGAGCGGTGAGACCCAGTACTTC	CASTPPGSGSGETQYF
.	TRBJ2-3	.	TRBV5-6	TGTGCCAGCAGCTTGATAAATACGCAGTATTTT	CASSLINTQYF
.	TRBJ2-3	.	TRBV6-5	TGTGCCAGCAGTCACGGACAGTACGCGGATACGCAGTATTTT	CASSHGQYADTQYF
.	TRBJ2-7	TRBD2	TRBV5-1	TGCGCCAGCAGCTTGGAACTAGCGGTGGCCTACGAGCAGTACTTC	CASSLELAVAYEQYF
few	TRBJ2-7	TRBD2	TRBV9	TGTGCCAGCAGCGTAGATTTAGCGGGAGTCTACGAGCAGTACTTC	CASSVDLAGVYEQYF
.	TRBJ2-5	TRBD1	TRBV3-1/TRBV3-2	TGTGCCAGCAGCCACACCAGACAGGGTTGGGTCGAGACCCAGTACTTC	CASSHTRQGWVETQYF
.	TRBJ2-1	.	TRBV7-2	TGTGCCAGCAGCCCTGTCGGCGGCGATGAGCAGTTCTTC	CASSPVGGDEQFF
.	TRBJ2-1	.	TRBV9	TGTGCCAGCAGCGTAGAGGGAGGTGACAATGAGCAGTTCTTC	CASSVEGGDNEQFF
.	TRBJ2-6	.	TRBV29-1	TGCAGCGTTGACTTTCATCACACCTCTGGGGCCAACGTCCTGACTTTC	CSVDFHHTSGANVLTF
.	TRBJ2-3	.	TRBV9	TGTGCCAGCAGCGTAGGAGGACTGGACACAGATACGCAGTATTTT	CASSVGGLDTDTQYF
.	TRBJ2-7	TRBD1	TRBV19	TGTGCCAGTAGTATCGGGACAGGGATCTCCTACGAGCAGTACTTC	CASSIGTGISYEQYF
.	TRBJ1-1	.	TRBV5-1	TGCGCCAGCAGCCCCAGAGGCGATCCGAACACTGAAGCTTTCTTT	CASSPRGDPNTEAFF
.	TRBJ2-7	.	TRBV11-2	TGTGCCAGCAGTCAAAATCAATTTTCCTACGAGCAGTACTTC	CASSQNQFSYEQYF
.	TRBJ2-7	TRBD2	TRBV7-6	TGTGCCAGCAGCTTAGTCCTCTGGAATGCGGGGGAGCCTTTCCCCGAGCAGTACTTC	CASSLVLWNAGEPFPEQYF
once	TRBJ1-1	.	TRBV28	TGTGCCATCCGTAGGGGGTCGAACACTGAAGCTTTCTTT	CAIRRGSNTEAFF
.	TRBJ2-5	.	TRBV7-9	TGTGCCAGCAGCCGAAGCGCTGGGTACCAAGAGACCCAGTACTTC	CASSRSAGYQETQYF
.	TRBJ1-1	TRBD1	TRBV6-2/TRBV6-3	TGTGCCAGCAGTGCAAACCGGGACAGAAGCACTGAAGCTTTCTTT	CASSANRDRSTEAFF
medium-sized	TRBJ1-1	.	TRBV4-3	TGCGCCAGCAGCCAAGACCTCCCGAACACTGAAGCTTTCTTT	CASSQDLPNTEAFF
.	TRBJ2-7	.	TRBV18	TGTGCCAGCTCACAACAGGGTTCCTACGAGCAGTACTTC	CASSQQGSYEQYF
few	TRBJ1-3	TRBD1	TRBV7-9	TGTGCCAGCAGCGACAGGGGACTCTCTGGAAACACCATATATTTT	CASSDRGLSGNTIYF
.	TRBJ2-3	TRBD2	TRBV7-2	TGTGCCAGCAGCCCCCAGGGACTAGCGGGAGTAGCAGATACGCAGTATTTT	CASSPQGLAGVADTQYF
.	TRBJ2-7	TRBD1	TRBV7-9	TGTGCCAGCAGCTCGGGAACAGGGGGAAACGAGCAGTACTTC	CASSSGTGGNEQYF
.	TRBJ1-2	TRBD1	TRBV9	TGTGCCAGCAGCGCCTCCTCGGACAGGGCGTTTGGCTACACCTTC	CASSASSDRAFGYTF
once	TRBJ2-3	TRBD2	TRBV2	TGTGCCAGCAGTTTCCGGACTAGCGGTTTCACAGATACGCAGTATTTT	CASSFRTSGFTDTQYF
.	TRBJ2-5	TRBD2	TRBV6-5	TGTGCCAGCAGCTCCGGGACTAGCAGAGAGACCCAGTACTTC	CASSSGTSRETQYF
.	TRBJ2-2	.	TRBV30	TGTGCCTCGAAGGCAGGGTATTACACCGGGGAGCTGTTTTTT	CASKAGYYTGELFF
once	TRBJ2-3	.	TRBV27	TGTGCCAGCAGACAACAGGGTTTGACACTCGCAGATACGCAGTATTTT	CASRQQGLTLADTQYF
.	TRBJ2-1	TRBD2	TRBV9	TGTGCCAGCAGCGTATATTGGACTAGCGGCCCCAATGAGCAGTTCTTC	CASSVYWTSGPNEQFF
.	TRBJ2-1	TRBD2	TRBV9	TGTGCCAGCAGCGCCCCGACTAGCCCAGGGAATGAGCAGTTCTTC	CASSAPTSPGNEQFF
.	TRBJ1-2	.	TRBV2	TGTGCCATGGACAGAATACCTCCTAACTATGGCTACACCTTC	CAMDRIPPNYGYTF
.	TRBJ2-1	TRBD2	TRBV9	TGTGCCAGCAGCGTAGCTCTAAGCGGGAGAGGGGATGAGCAGTTCTTC	CASSVALSGRGDEQFF
.	TRBJ2-1	.	TRBV27	TGTGCCAGCACCTACAGGGTTGGGAATGAGCAGTTCTTC	CASTYRVGNEQFF
.	TRBJ1-4	TRBD1	TRBV18	TGTGCCAGCTCGCCGGACAGGGAAAAACTGTTTTTT	CASSPDREKLFF
.	TRBJ2-7	.	TRBV2	TGTGCCAGCAGTCCCCGACAAGTGACCTACGAGCAGTACTTC	CASSPRQVTYEQYF
.	TRBJ2-3	.	TRBV11-2	TGTGCCAGCAGCCTTGGACTTAGCTGGGCAGATACGCAGTATTTT	CASSLGLSWADTQYF
.	TRBJ2-1	.	TRBV5-8	TGTGCCAGCAGCTTGCGAGGTCTAGCGTTGTACAATGAGCAGTTCTTC	CASSLRGLALYNEQFF
.	TRBJ1-2	.	TRBV6-5	TGTGCCAGCAGCACTACCGGGCCCAGGGGCAACGGCTACACCTTC	CASSTTGPRGNGYTF
.	TRBJ2-6	.	TRBV18	TGTGCCAGCTCACATGGGCAGGGCACTGGGGCCAACGTCCTGACTTTC	CASSHGQGTGANVLTF
.	TRBJ2-2	.	TRBV5-6	TGTGCCAGCAGCTTTGGGCGGAACACCGGGGAGCTGTTTTTT	CASSFGRNTGELFF
.	TRBJ2-1	.	TRBV18	TGTGCCAGCTCACGCCCGGGACACGAAATCTACAATGAGCAGTTCTTC	CASSRPGHEIYNEQFF
.	TRBJ2-3	TRBD1	TRBV5-1	TGCGCCAGCAGCCCAGGACAGGTTCCGTGGACAGATACGCAGTATTTT	CASSPGQVPWTDTQYF
.	TRBJ1-5	.	TRBV19	TGTGCCAGTAGTATAGTATGGACAGCGGACAATCAGCCCCAGCATTTT	CASSIVWTADNQPQHF